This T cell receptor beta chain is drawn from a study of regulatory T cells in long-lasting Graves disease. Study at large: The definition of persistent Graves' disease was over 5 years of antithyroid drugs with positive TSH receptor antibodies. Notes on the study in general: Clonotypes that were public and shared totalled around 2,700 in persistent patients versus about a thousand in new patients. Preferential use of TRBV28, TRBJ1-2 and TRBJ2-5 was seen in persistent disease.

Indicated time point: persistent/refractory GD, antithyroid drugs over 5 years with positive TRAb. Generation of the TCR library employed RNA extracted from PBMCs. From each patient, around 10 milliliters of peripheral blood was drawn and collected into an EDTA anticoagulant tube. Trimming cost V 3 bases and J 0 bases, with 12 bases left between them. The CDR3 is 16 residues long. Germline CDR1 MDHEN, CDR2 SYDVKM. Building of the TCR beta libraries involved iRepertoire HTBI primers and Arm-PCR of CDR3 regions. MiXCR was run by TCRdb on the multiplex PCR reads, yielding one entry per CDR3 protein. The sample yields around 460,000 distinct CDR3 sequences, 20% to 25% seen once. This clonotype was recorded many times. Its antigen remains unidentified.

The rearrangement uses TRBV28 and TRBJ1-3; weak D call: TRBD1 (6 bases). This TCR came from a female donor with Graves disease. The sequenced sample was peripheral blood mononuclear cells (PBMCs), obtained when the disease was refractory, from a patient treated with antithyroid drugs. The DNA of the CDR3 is TGTGCCAGCAGTTTGACCGGGACACCCTCTGGAAACACCATATATTTT. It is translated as CASSLTGTPSGNTIYF.